This entry features one T cell receptor (beta chain) sequence. Its target is not known. The data are from a study of T cells expressing NK-cell markers. Overall study context: The sequencing cohort of eight donors included seven HCMV-seropositive individuals and one seronegative individual. Study-level findings and limits: The same clonotypes also predominated in the CD3+CD56-NKG2C+ fraction of a handful of donors.

CDR3 length: 15 amino acids. Germline-derived CDR1 and CDR2 are LGHDT and YNNKEL (reference sequence). Making the TCR beta cDNA relied on 5'RACE template switching with UMIs. TCRdb derives one entry per CDR3 protein from the 5' RACE reads, leaving out DNA. This table holds over 120,000 distinct CDR3 sequences. The TCR was taken from a man between 18 and 29 years old in good health. Sequencing input: blood T cells: a sorted CD56 or NKG2C T cell subset, CD4+ or CD8+ T cells, or bulk PBMC T cells (not recorded which). This chain uses TRBV3-1 with TRBJ2-3. The CDR3 spells CASSRVDGPTDTQYF.